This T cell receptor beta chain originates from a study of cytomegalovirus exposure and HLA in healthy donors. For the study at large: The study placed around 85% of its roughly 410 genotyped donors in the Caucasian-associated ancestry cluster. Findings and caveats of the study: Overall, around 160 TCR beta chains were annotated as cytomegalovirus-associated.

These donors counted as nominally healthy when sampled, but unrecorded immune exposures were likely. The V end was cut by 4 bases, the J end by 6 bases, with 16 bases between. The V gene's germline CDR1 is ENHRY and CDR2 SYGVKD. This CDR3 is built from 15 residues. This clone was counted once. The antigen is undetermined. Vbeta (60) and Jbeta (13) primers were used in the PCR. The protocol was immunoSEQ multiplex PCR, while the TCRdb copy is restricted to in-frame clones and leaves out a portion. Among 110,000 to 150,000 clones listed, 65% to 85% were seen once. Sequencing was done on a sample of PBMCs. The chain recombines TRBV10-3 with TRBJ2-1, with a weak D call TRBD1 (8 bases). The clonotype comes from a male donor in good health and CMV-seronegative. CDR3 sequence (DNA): TGTGCCATCAGTGGTGAACAGGGGGGGGGCAATGAGCAGTTCTTC. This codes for CAISGEQGGGNEQFF.